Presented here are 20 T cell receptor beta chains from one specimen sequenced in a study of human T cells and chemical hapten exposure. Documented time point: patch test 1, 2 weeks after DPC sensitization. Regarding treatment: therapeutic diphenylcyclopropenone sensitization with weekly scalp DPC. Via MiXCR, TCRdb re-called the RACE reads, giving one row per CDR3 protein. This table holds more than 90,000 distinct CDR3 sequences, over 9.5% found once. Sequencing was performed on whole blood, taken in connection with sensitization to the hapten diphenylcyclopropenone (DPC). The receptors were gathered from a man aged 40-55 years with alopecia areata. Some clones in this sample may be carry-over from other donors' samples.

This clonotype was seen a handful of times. CDR3 region: CASTGSSWETQYF. The CDR3, as DNA: TGTGCCAGCACCGGTTCTTCTTGGGAGACCCAGTACTTC. The rearrangement links TRBV12-3 or TRBV12-4 to TRBJ2-5; D gene unclear. The CDR3 length is 13 residues. V lost 7 bases and J lost 5, with 14 bases in between.

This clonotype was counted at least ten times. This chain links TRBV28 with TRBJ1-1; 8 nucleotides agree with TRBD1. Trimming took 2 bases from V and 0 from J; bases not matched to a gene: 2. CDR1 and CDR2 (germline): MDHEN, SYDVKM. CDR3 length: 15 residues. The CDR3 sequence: CASSLTGGMNTEAFF. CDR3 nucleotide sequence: TGTGCCAGCAGTTTAACAGGGGGGATGAACACTGAAGCTTTCTTT.

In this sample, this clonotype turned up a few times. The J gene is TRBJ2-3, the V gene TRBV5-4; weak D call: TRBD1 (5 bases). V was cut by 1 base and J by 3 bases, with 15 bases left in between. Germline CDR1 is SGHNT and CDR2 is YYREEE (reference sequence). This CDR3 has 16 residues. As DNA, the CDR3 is TGTGCCAGCAGCTTGCGCCGAGACAGACGGACAGATACGCAGTATTTT. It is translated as CASSLRRDRRTDTQYF.

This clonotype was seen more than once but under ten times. CDR3 region: CASSEEWRDNEQFF. In nucleotides, the CDR3 is TGTGCCAGCAGTGAAGAGTGGAGGGACAATGAGCAGTTCTTC. This chain joins TRBV25-1 and TRBJ2-1, with D possibly being TRBD2 (6 bases). Germline CDR1 MGHDK, CDR2 SYGVNS. The CDR3 has 14 residues. Trimming took off 2 bases at V and 5 bases at J, with 10 bases between the two ends. Complete variable domain (other parts from reference TRBV25-1 and TRBJ2-1): EADIYQTPRYLVIGTGKKITLECSQTMGHDKMYWYQQDPGMELHLIHYSYGVNSTEKGDLSSESTVSRIRTEHFPLTLESARPSHTSQYLCASSEEWRDNEQFFGPGTRLTVL.

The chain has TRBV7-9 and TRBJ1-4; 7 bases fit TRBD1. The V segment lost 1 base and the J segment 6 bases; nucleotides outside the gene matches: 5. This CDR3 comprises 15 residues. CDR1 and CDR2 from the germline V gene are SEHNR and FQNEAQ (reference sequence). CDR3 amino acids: CASSLGDSRDEKLFF. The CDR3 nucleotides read TGTGCCAGCAGCTTAGGGGACAGCCGGGATGAAAAACTGTTTTTT.

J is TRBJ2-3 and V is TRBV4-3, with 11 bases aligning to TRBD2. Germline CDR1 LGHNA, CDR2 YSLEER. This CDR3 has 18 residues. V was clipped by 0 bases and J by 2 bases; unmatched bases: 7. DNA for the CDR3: TGCGCCAGCAGCCAAGAGGGGCCTAGCGGGAGGATCACAGATACGCAGTATTTT. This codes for CASSQEGPSGRITDTQYF.

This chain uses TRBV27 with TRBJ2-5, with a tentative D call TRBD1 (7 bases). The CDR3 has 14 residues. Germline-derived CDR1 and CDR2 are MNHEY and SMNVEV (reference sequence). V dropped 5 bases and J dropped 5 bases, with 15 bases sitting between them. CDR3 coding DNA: TGTGCCAGCAGTCCCCGGGCAGGGGGGGAGACCCAGTACTTC. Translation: CASSPRAGGETQYF.

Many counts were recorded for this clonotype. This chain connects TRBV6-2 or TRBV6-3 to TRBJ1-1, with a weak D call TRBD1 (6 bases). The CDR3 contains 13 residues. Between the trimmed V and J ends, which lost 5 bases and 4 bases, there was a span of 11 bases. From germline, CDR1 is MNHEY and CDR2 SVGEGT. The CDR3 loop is CASSPQGTTEAFF. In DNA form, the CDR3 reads TGTGCCAGCAGTCCACAGGGCACCACTGAAGCTTTCTTT.

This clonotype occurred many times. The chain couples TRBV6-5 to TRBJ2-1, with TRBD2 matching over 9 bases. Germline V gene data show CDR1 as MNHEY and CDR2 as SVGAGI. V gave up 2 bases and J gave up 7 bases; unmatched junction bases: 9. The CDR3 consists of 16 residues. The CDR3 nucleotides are TGTGCCAGCAGTTACCGACCCCGGCGGGAGGGTAATGAGCAGTTCTTC. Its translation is CASSYRPRREGNEQFF.

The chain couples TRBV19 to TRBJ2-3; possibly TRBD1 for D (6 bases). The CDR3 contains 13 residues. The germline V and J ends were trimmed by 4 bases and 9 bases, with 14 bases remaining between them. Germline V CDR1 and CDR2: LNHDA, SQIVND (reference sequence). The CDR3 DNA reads TGTGCCAGTAGTAGGGGTTACAGGGACACGCAGTATTTT. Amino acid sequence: CASSRGYRDTQYF.

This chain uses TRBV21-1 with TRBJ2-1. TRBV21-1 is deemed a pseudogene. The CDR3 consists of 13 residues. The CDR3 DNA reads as TGTGCCAGCAGCAACCGCTCCTACAATGAGCAGTTCTTC. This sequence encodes CASSNRSYNEQFF.

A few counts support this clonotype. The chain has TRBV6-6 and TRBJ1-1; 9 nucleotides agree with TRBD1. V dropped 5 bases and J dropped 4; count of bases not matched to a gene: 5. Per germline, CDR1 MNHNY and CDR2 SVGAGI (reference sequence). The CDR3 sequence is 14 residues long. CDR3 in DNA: TGTGCCAGCAGTCTACAGGGGGCCGGCACTGAAGCTTTCTTT. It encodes CASSLQGAGTEAFF.

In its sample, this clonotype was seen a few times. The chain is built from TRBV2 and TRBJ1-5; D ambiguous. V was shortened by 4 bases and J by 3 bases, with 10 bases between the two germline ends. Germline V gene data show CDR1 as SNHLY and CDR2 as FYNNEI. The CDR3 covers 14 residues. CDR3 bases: TGTGCCAGCAGTGGGCAGGATCCCAATCAGCCCCAGCATTTT. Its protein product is CASSGQDPNQPQHF. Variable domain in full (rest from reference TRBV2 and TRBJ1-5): EPEVTQTPSHQVTQMGQEVILRCVPISNHLYFYWYRQILGQKVEFLVSFYNNEISEKSEIFDDQFSVERPDGSNFTLKIRSTKLEDSAMYFCASSGQDPNQPQHFGDGTRLSIL.

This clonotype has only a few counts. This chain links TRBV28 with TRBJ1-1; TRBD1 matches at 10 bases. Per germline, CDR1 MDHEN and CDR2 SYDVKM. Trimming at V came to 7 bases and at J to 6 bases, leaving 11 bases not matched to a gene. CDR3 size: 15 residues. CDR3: CASIPLGQGFAEAFF. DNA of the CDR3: TGTGCCAGCATTCCGCTGGGACAGGGGTTCGCTGAAGCTTTCTTT.

CDR3 amino acids: CASSPLGGWTSGTYRYNEQFF. The DNA of the CDR3 is TGTGCCAGCAGTCCTCTAGGGGGGTGGACTAGCGGGACTTATCGCTACAATGAGCAGTTCTTC. J is TRBJ2-1 and V is TRBV6-6; 12 bases agree with TRBD2. The CDR3 totals 21 residues. CDR1 is MNHNY and CDR2 is SVGAGI in the germline V gene (reference sequence). V was clipped by 5 bases and J by 3 bases; unmatched bases: 20.

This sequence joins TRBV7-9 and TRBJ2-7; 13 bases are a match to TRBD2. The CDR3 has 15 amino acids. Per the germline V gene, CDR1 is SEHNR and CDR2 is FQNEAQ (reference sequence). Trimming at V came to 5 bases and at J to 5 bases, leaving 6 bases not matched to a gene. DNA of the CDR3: TGTGCCAGCAGCGATGGGACTAGCGGGAACCACGAGCAGTACTTC. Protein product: CASSDGTSGNHEQYF.

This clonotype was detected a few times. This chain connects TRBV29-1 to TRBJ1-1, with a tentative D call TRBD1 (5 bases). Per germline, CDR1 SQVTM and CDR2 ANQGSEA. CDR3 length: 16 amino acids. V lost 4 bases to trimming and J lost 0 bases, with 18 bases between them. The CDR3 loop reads CSVAPRTSPLNTEAFF. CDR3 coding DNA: TGCAGCGTTGCCCCCCGGACAAGCCCCTTGAACACTGAAGCTTTCTTT.

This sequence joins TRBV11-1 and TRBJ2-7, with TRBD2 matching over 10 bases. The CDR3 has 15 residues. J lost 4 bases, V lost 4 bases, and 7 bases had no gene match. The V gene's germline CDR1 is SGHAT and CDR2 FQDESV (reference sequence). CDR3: CASSSSGRAVYEQYF. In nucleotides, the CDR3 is TGTGCCAGCAGCTCAAGCGGGAGGGCCGTGTACGAGCAGTACTTC.

The CDR3 nucleotides are TGTGCCAGCAGTCCGACAGGGTCGTTAGGAGAGACCCAGTACTTC. It encodes CASSPTGSLGETQYF. The genes are TRBV12-3 or TRBV12-4 and TRBJ2-5; 7 positions agree with TRBD1. The CDR3 totals 15 residues. V shed 5 bases, J shed 4 bases, and the junction held 10 bases outside the gene matches.

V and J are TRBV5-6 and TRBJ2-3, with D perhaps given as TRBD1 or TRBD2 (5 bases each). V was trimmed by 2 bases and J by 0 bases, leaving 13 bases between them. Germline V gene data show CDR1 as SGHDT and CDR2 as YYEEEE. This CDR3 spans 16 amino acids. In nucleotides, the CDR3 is TGTGCCAGCAGCTTTCTGGGGGAAGCTAGCACAGATACGCAGTATTTT. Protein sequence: CASSFLGEASTDTQYF.